The present T cell receptor beta chain was sequenced within a study of blood T cell repertoires in COVID-19. The length of the CDR3 is 16 residues. The ends lost 4 bases at V and 8 bases at J; junction bases unmatched: 14. Germline CDR1 is MGHDK and CDR2 is SYGVNS. Clones were sequenced by immunoSEQ multiplex PCR, and TCRdb holds only the in-frame ones, with some missing. The sample has fewer than 700,000 clones; 85% to 90% are singletons. Sequenced sample: peripheral blood. The sequence derives from a woman in her forties or fifties with COVID-19, enrolled during active disease. The genes are TRBV25-1 and TRBJ1-2; TRBD1 matches at 9 bases. CDR3 DNA sequence: TGTGCCAGCAGTGGTCTCAGGACAGGGGAGTGGGGAGGCTACACCTTC. As protein: CASSGLRTGEWGGYTF.